This entry features one T cell receptor beta chain sequence. The antigen is not known. This sample was taken from a study of T cell responses to AZD1222 COVID-19 vaccine. Study findings and constraints: Across spike, vaccine-associated CD4 TCRs were found, dominant at 160-218 and 743-854. At baseline, just a handful of AZD1222 recipients tested seropositive. Repertoire sampling was restricted to post-peak T cell response timepoints.

Pooled samples include second doses given at about 4 or 12 weeks. Repertoires were generated with immunoSEQ multiplex PCR, while TCRdb's copy carries only in-frame clones and drops some. Of fewer than 100,000 clones listed, about 88% are singletons. The CDR3 runs to 16 residues. V was shortened by 0 bases and J by 0 bases, with 13 bases between the two germline ends. The V gene's germline CDR1 is SGDLS and CDR2 YYNGEE. The origin of this receptor is an adult who received the AZD1222 COVID-19 vaccine. This chain joins TRBV9 and TRBJ2-7, with a weak D call TRBD2 (5 bases). Sequencing was performed on peripheral blood, taken 28 days after the second AZD1222 dose. CDR3 loop: CASSVVAAASSYEQYF. CDR3 coding DNA: TGTGCCAGCAGCGTAGTGGCAGCGGCTAGCTCCTACGAGCAGTACTTC.